These T cell receptor beta chains were read from a single sample in a study of PD-L1 blockade in urothelial cancer. Libraries were prepared by immunoSEQ multiplex PCR; TCRdb keeps only in-frame clonotypes and omits some of them. Of tens of thousands of clones in the sample, approximately 80% were seen once. This specimen consisted of PBMCs, obtained around atezolizumab (anti-PD-L1) treatment. The source of these receptors is a man aged 70 or older with urothelial cancer. Both conserved end residues are part of each CDR3. The D gene is left open where the match is weak. Rows may omit the clone size; those that give it use once, few, many or a size class.

d_call: TRBD2; j_call: TRBJ2-1; cdr3_length: 15; v_call: TRBV6-6; clone_size: once; cdr3_aa: CASSPGTSLGDEQFF; cdr3_nt: TGTGCCAGCAGCCCCGGGACTAGCCTTGGGGATGAGCAGTTCTTC
d_call: -; j_call: TRBJ2-5; cdr3_length: 15; v_call: TRBV15; clone_size: -; cdr3_aa: CATSRDGGGSETQYF; cdr3_nt: TGTGCCACCAGCAGAGACGGAGGCGGCTCGGAGACCCAGTACTTC
d_call: -; j_call: TRBJ1-2; cdr3_length: 13; v_call: TRBV11-2; clone_size: -; cdr3_aa: CASSLRQDYGYTF; cdr3_nt: TGTGCCAGCAGCTTACGACAGGACTATGGCTACACCTTC
d_call: TRBD1; j_call: TRBJ2-7; cdr3_length: 13; v_call: TRBV6-5; clone_size: -; cdr3_aa: CASRGTGGGEQYF; cdr3_nt: TGTGCCAGCAGAGGAACAGGGGGCGGAGAGCAGTACTTC
d_call: -; j_call: TRBJ1-5; cdr3_length: 15; v_call: TRBV18; clone_size: -; cdr3_aa: CASSPSQGRNQPQHF; cdr3_nt: TGTGCCAGCTCACCGTCACAGGGACGCAATCAGCCCCAGCATTTT
d_call: -; j_call: TRBJ2-7; cdr3_length: 13; v_call: TRBV18; clone_size: -; cdr3_aa: CASSPSETGTQYF; cdr3_nt: TGTGCCAGCTCACCTTCGGAAACAGGGACGCAGTACTTC
d_call: TRBD1; j_call: TRBJ2-7; cdr3_length: 14; v_call: TRBV5-1; clone_size: -; cdr3_aa: CASSLLDRGYEQYF; cdr3_nt: TGCGCCAGCAGCTTGTTGGACAGGGGGTACGAGCAGTACTTC
d_call: TRBD2; j_call: TRBJ2-7; cdr3_length: 15; v_call: TRBV9; clone_size: -; cdr3_aa: CASSVESSGIREQYF; cdr3_nt: TGTGCCAGCAGCGTAGAATCTAGCGGAATACGGGAGCAGTACTTC
d_call: -; j_call: TRBJ2-6; cdr3_length: 15; v_call: TRBV6-1; clone_size: -; cdr3_aa: CASSRSGTGANVLTF; cdr3_nt: TGTGCCAGCAGTCGGTCAGGGACTGGGGCCAACGTCCTGACTTTC
d_call: TRBD1; j_call: TRBJ2-7; cdr3_length: 15; v_call: TRBV28; clone_size: -; cdr3_aa: CASSLAGQGLHEQYF; cdr3_nt: TGTGCCAGCAGTTTGGCGGGACAGGGGTTACACGAGCAGTACTTC
d_call: TRBD1; j_call: TRBJ2-5; cdr3_length: 16; v_call: TRBV19; clone_size: -; cdr3_aa: CASSISAQGAGETQYF; cdr3_nt: TGTGCCAGTAGTATTTCGGCACAGGGGGCGGGTGAGACCCAGTACTTC
d_call: TRBD2; j_call: TRBJ2-5; cdr3_length: 15; v_call: TRBV2; clone_size: -; cdr3_aa: CASRAGGGGEETQYF; cdr3_nt: TGTGCCAGCAGAGCGGGAGGAGGGGGGGAAGAGACCCAGTACTTC
d_call: TRBD2; j_call: TRBJ2-3; cdr3_length: 16; v_call: TRBV5-1; clone_size: -; cdr3_aa: CASSLDRAGATDTQYF; cdr3_nt: TGCGCCAGCAGCTTGGATCGGGCGGGAGCGACAGATACGCAGTATTTT
d_call: TRBD1; j_call: TRBJ2-4; cdr3_length: 15; v_call: TRBV7-8; clone_size: -; cdr3_aa: CASSFDRGRGNIQYF; cdr3_nt: TGTGCCAGCAGCTTCGACAGGGGGCGGGGAAACATTCAGTACTTC
d_call: -; j_call: TRBJ2-2; cdr3_length: 15; v_call: TRBV29-1; clone_size: -; cdr3_aa: CSARLRGANTGELFF; cdr3_nt: TGCAGCGCCCGCTTGCGGGGCGCGAACACCGGGGAGCTGTTTTTT
d_call: -; j_call: TRBJ2-1; cdr3_length: 11; v_call: TRBV7-9; clone_size: -; cdr3_aa: CASVGGYEQFF; cdr3_nt: TGTGCCAGCGTCGGGGGTTATGAGCAGTTCTTC
d_call: -; j_call: TRBJ2-1; cdr3_length: 13; v_call: TRBV29-1; clone_size: -; cdr3_aa: CSYSSSSYNEQFF; cdr3_nt: TGCAGCTACTCCTCTAGCTCCTACAATGAGCAGTTCTTC
d_call: TRBD1; j_call: TRBJ1-4; cdr3_length: 14; v_call: TRBV11-3; clone_size: few; cdr3_aa: CASSPGTGNEKLFF; cdr3_nt: TGTGCCAGCAGTCCCGGGACAGGGAATGAAAAACTGTTTTTT
d_call: -; j_call: TRBJ2-5; cdr3_length: 15; v_call: TRBV7-8; clone_size: -; cdr3_aa: CASSFGGGRQETQYF; cdr3_nt: TGTGCCAGCAGCTTTGGGGGAGGACGACAAGAGACCCAGTACTTC
d_call: -; j_call: TRBJ2-7; cdr3_length: 15; v_call: TRBV5-1; clone_size: -; cdr3_aa: CASSLGTSNSYEQYF; cdr3_nt: TGCGCCAGCAGCTTGGGAACTAGCAACTCCTACGAGCAGTACTTC
d_call: -; j_call: TRBJ2-2; cdr3_length: 15; v_call: TRBV6-5; clone_size: -; cdr3_aa: CASSVTGRFSGELFF; cdr3_nt: TGTGCCAGCAGTGTAACAGGGCGGTTTTCCGGGGAGCTGTTTTTT
d_call: TRBD2; j_call: TRBJ2-7; cdr3_length: 15; v_call: TRBV11-2; clone_size: -; cdr3_aa: CASSLEGGRAYEQYF; cdr3_nt: TGTGCCAGCAGCTTAGAGGGCGGGAGGGCCTACGAGCAGTACTTC
d_call: -; j_call: TRBJ1-5; cdr3_length: 14; v_call: TRBV7-2; clone_size: many; cdr3_aa: CASSLGTSNQPQHF; cdr3_nt: TGTGCCAGCAGCTTAGGGACAAGTAATCAGCCCCAGCATTTT
d_call: -; j_call: TRBJ1-2; cdr3_length: 14; v_call: TRBV18; clone_size: -; cdr3_aa: CASSPGTLVVGYTF; cdr3_nt: TGTGCCAGCTCACCCGGGACACTAGTTGTCGGCTACACCTTC
d_call: TRBD2; j_call: TRBJ2-1; cdr3_length: 15; v_call: TRBV9; clone_size: once; cdr3_aa: CASSLTSGRAGEQFF; cdr3_nt: TGTGCCAGCAGCCTCACTAGCGGGAGGGCCGGTGAGCAGTTCTTC
d_call: TRBD1; j_call: TRBJ1-4; cdr3_length: 15; v_call: TRBV27; clone_size: -; cdr3_aa: CASSTAGQVNEKLFF; cdr3_nt: TGTGCCAGCAGTACCGCGGGACAGGTTAATGAAAAACTGTTTTTT
d_call: TRBD2; j_call: TRBJ2-1; cdr3_length: 15; v_call: TRBV5-6; clone_size: -; cdr3_aa: CASSPDLEAGGRSLF; cdr3_nt: TGTGCCAGCAGCCCCGACTTGGAAGCGGGGGGGCGATCACTCTTC
d_call: -; j_call: TRBJ2-3; cdr3_length: 17; v_call: TRBV19; clone_size: once; cdr3_aa: CASSIGGSSLHTDTQYF; cdr3_nt: TGTGCCAGTAGTATAGGAGGTAGTAGCTTACACACAGATACGCAGTATTTT
d_call: TRBD1; j_call: TRBJ1-1; cdr3_length: 15; v_call: TRBV4-3; clone_size: -; cdr3_aa: CASSRTPGQDTEAFF; cdr3_nt: TGCGCCAGCAGCCGCACCCCGGGACAGGACACTGAAGCTTTCTTT
d_call: TRBD1; j_call: TRBJ1-4; cdr3_length: 17; v_call: TRBV7-2; clone_size: -; cdr3_aa: CASSLLTGSGSNEKLFF; cdr3_nt: TGTGCCAGCAGCTTATTGACAGGGTCGGGGTCTAATGAAAAACTGTTTTTT
d_call: -; j_call: TRBJ2-1; cdr3_length: 14; v_call: TRBV5-1; clone_size: once; cdr3_aa: CASSPRGRDNEQFF; cdr3_nt: TGCGCCAGCAGCCCCCGGGGGAGAGACAATGAGCAGTTCTTC
d_call: -; j_call: TRBJ2-2; cdr3_length: 16; v_call: TRBV4-2; clone_size: -; cdr3_aa: CASSQDLSRGYGELFF; cdr3_nt: TGTGCCAGCAGCCAAGATTTGAGTAGGGGATACGGGGAGCTGTTTTTT
d_call: -; j_call: TRBJ1-2; cdr3_length: 13; v_call: TRBV14; clone_size: -; cdr3_aa: CASSRDRFYGYTF; cdr3_nt: TGTGCCAGCAGCCGCGACAGATTCTATGGCTACACCTTC
d_call: -; j_call: TRBJ2-7; cdr3_length: 13; v_call: TRBV19; clone_size: -; cdr3_aa: CASSGLSTYEQYF; cdr3_nt: TGTGCCAGTAGTGGACTCAGCACCTACGAGCAGTACTTC
d_call: TRBD1; j_call: TRBJ1-5; cdr3_length: 14; v_call: TRBV28; clone_size: -; cdr3_aa: CASSAGTGYQPQHF; cdr3_nt: TGTGCCAGCAGCGCTGGGACAGGGTATCAGCCCCAGCATTTT
d_call: TRBD1; j_call: TRBJ1-1; cdr3_length: 14; v_call: TRBV5-4; clone_size: -; cdr3_aa: CASSYRTGSTEAFF; cdr3_nt: TGTGCCAGCAGCTACCGGACAGGGAGCACTGAAGCTTTCTTT
d_call: -; j_call: TRBJ1-6; cdr3_length: 13; v_call: TRBV5-1; clone_size: -; cdr3_aa: CASSLKENSPLHF; cdr3_nt: TGCGCCAGCAGCTTGAAGGAGAATTCACCCCTCCACTTT
d_call: TRBD1; j_call: TRBJ1-2; cdr3_length: 14; v_call: TRBV6-5; clone_size: -; cdr3_aa: CASTPGQGLYGYTF; cdr3_nt: TGTGCCAGCACCCCGGGACAGGGTCTCTATGGCTACACCTTC
d_call: -; j_call: TRBJ2-3; cdr3_length: 13; v_call: TRBV2; clone_size: -; cdr3_aa: CASMRGGADTQYF; cdr3_nt: TGTGCCAGCATGAGGGGGGGGGCAGATACGCAGTATTTT
d_call: TRBD2; j_call: TRBJ2-1; cdr3_length: 14; v_call: TRBV19; clone_size: -; cdr3_aa: CASSDGGTINEQFF; cdr3_nt: TGTGCCAGTAGTGATGGAGGGACTATCAATGAGCAGTTCTTC
d_call: TRBD1; j_call: TRBJ1-5; cdr3_length: 16; v_call: TRBV27; clone_size: -; cdr3_aa: CASRSIQGSGLQPQHF; cdr3_nt: TGTGCCAGCAGGTCAATACAGGGGTCAGGACTTCAGCCCCAGCATTTT
d_call: -; j_call: TRBJ1-2; cdr3_length: 12; v_call: TRBV30; clone_size: -; cdr3_aa: CAWSVRGKGYTF; cdr3_nt: TGTGCCTGGAGTGTACGCGGGAAGGGCTACACCTTC
d_call: -; j_call: TRBJ2-7; cdr3_length: 16; v_call: TRBV14; clone_size: -; cdr3_aa: CASSQVPAQYLYEQYF; cdr3_nt: TGTGCCAGCAGCCAAGTTCCAGCGCAATACCTCTACGAGCAGTACTTC
d_call: TRBD1; j_call: TRBJ1-4; cdr3_length: 13; v_call: TRBV5-1; clone_size: -; cdr3_aa: CASSGTGEAKLFF; cdr3_nt: TGCGCCAGCAGCGGGACAGGGGAGGCAAAACTGTTTTTT
d_call: -; j_call: TRBJ1-4; cdr3_length: 14; v_call: TRBV19; clone_size: -; cdr3_aa: CASRTGGAGEKLFF; cdr3_nt: TGTGCCAGTAGGACCGGCGGGGCAGGAGAAAAACTGTTTTTT
d_call: -; j_call: TRBJ2-3; cdr3_length: 12; v_call: TRBV5-1; clone_size: -; cdr3_aa: CASRETGDTRYF; cdr3_nt: TGCGCCAGCAGAGAAACCGGGGATACGAGGTATTTT
d_call: -; j_call: TRBJ2-2; cdr3_length: 16; v_call: TRBV9; clone_size: few; cdr3_aa: CASSDRAEVYTGELFF; cdr3_nt: TGTGCCAGCAGCGACAGAGCGGAGGTCTACACCGGGGAGCTGTTTTTT
d_call: -; j_call: TRBJ2-1; cdr3_length: 15; v_call: TRBV7-6; clone_size: -; cdr3_aa: CASSPGLIGGDEQFF; cdr3_nt: TGTGCCAGCAGCCCAGGGCTGATCGGAGGGGATGAGCAGTTCTTC
d_call: -; j_call: TRBJ1-3; cdr3_length: 15; v_call: TRBV7-2; clone_size: -; cdr3_aa: CASSLRSGAGNTIYF; cdr3_nt: TGTGCCAGCAGCTTAAGGAGCGGGGCCGGAAACACCATATATTTT
d_call: -; j_call: TRBJ2-2; cdr3_length: 15; v_call: TRBV7-2; clone_size: -; cdr3_aa: CASSLGGVYTGELFF; cdr3_nt: TGTGCCAGCAGCTTAGGTGGAGTATACACCGGGGAGCTGTTTTTT